Each of the 19 T cell receptor beta chains below was sequenced from the same sample in a study of graft-versus-host responses after intestinal transplantation. These receptors have no identified antigens. Assay used: immunoSEQ multiplex PCR; TCRdb lists only in-frame clones, some missing. This table has around 110,000 clones, around 90% appearing once. Sample: unstimulated CD4+ T cells sorted from spleen or lymph node cells, taken before transplant. Every receptor here comes from a human donor who was the organ donor for an intestinal transplant.

The rearrangement joins TRBV7-9 to TRBJ2-1; 8 nucleotides line up with TRBD2. The CDR3 length is 16 residues. Unmatched junction bases numbered 6, after V lost 0 bases and J lost 5 bases. Germline V gives CDR1 SEHNR, CDR2 FQNEAQ (reference sequence). CDR3 loop: CASSLAGTRGNNEQFF. As DNA, the CDR3 is TGTGCCAGCAGCTTAGCCGGGACTAGGGGAAACAATGAGCAGTTCTTC.

The V call is TRBV18, the J call TRBJ2-4; D ambiguous. Deletions cut 2 bases from V and 0 bases from J, with 8 bases between. Germline V lookup: CDR1 KGHSH, CDR2 LQKENI. The CDR3 is made up of 15 amino acids. The CDR3 DNA is TGTGCCAGCTCACCAAGAGACATAGCCAAAAACATTCAGTACTTC. Translation gives CASSPRDIAKNIQYF. The whole variable domain, remainder taken from reference TRBV18 and TRBJ2-4, is NAGVMQNPRHLVRRRGQEARLRCSPMKGHSHVYWYRQLPEEGLKFMVYLQKENIIDESGMPKERFSAEFPKEGPSILRIQQVVRGDSAAYFCASSPRDIAKNIQYFGAGTRLSVL.

There are a few counts of this clone. The V and J genes are TRBV6-6 and TRBJ1-5, with 8 bases aligning to TRBD1. Germline V gene sequence: CDR1 MNHNY, CDR2 SVGAGI (reference sequence). The CDR3 has 14 amino acids. V shed 6 bases and J 2 bases; nucleotides not matched to a gene: 3. The CDR3 here is CASSGQGGNQPQHF. CDR3 DNA sequence: TGTGCCAGCAGCGGACAGGGAGGCAATCAGCCCCAGCATTTT.

The rearrangement uses TRBV11-2 and TRBJ2-5; D is unresolved. In germline, CDR1 is SGHAT, CDR2 FQNNGV. The V end lost 0 bases, the J end lost 2 bases, and 13 bases lay between the germline ends. The CDR3 contains 16 residues. CDR3 protein: CASSLESYSRQETQYF. The CDR3 nucleotides read TGTGCCAGCAGCTTAGAGTCCTACAGTCGGCAAGAGACCCAGTACTTC. Full variable domain (outside the CDR3, taken from reference TRBV11-2 and TRBJ2-5): EAGVAQSPRYKIIEKRQSVAFWCNPISGHATLYWYQQILGQGPKLLIQFQNNGVVDDSQLPKDRFSAERLKGVDSTLKIQPAKLEDSAVYLCASSLESYSRQETQYFGPGTRLLVL.

This chain joins TRBV5-1 and TRBJ1-1; 7 bases are a match to TRBD1. CDR3 size: 15 residues. The germline CDR1 and CDR2 sequences are SGHRS and YFSETQ. The V segment lost 3 bases and the J segment 1 base; nucleotides outside the gene matches: 6. DNA for the CDR3: TGCGCCAGCAGCTGGGTAGGGGGCCCGAACACTGAAGCTTTCTTT. This sequence encodes CASSWVGGPNTEAFF.

This clone was seen a single time. The chain recombines TRBV19 with TRBJ2-1, with 10 positions matching TRBD2. The CDR3 length is 15 residues. J gave up 2 bases and V 5 bases, and 3 bases lay outside the gene matches. Germline V CDR1 and CDR2: LNHDA, SQIVND (reference sequence). This CDR3 is CASSLLAGAYNEQFF. The CDR3, as DNA: TGTGCCAGTAGTCTTCTAGCGGGAGCCTACAATGAGCAGTTCTTC.

V is TRBV11-2 and J is TRBJ2-7, with D tentatively TRBD1 (5 bases). Looked up from germline, CDR1 is SGHAT and CDR2 is FQNNGV. V was pared by 0 bases and J by 11 bases, with 11 bases between. The CDR3 is made up of 12 amino acids. The CDR3 region has the DNA TGTGCCAGCAGCTTAGATCAGGGTCCCAAGTACTTC. Translating gives CASSLDQGPKYF.

The chain is built from TRBV5-6 and TRBJ2-5; 11 nucleotides agree with TRBD2. The CDR3 is made up of 17 amino acids. Trimming removed 0 bases from V and 5 bases from J; junction bases left unmatched: 9. Germline loops: CDR1 SGHDT, CDR2 YYEEEE. This CDR3 reads CASSLATSGRPRETQYF. The CDR3, as DNA: TGTGCCAGCAGCTTGGCTACTAGCGGGAGACCCAGGGAGACCCAGTACTTC.

The chain combines TRBV5-1 with TRBJ1-1, with D unresolved. CDR1 is SGHRS, CDR2 YFSETQ, per germline. The CDR3 is 15 amino acids. V was trimmed by 0 bases and J by 0 bases, leaving 9 bases between them. The chain's CDR3 is CASSLEAQLNTEAFF. The CDR3 nucleotides are TGCGCCAGCAGCTTGGAGGCACAGTTGAACACTGAAGCTTTCTTT.

The chain combines TRBV9 with TRBJ1-3; the D is unclear. The V end lost 3 bases, the J end lost 9 bases, and 10 bases lay between the germline ends. The CDR3 extends over 12 amino acids. CDR1 SGDLS and CDR2 YYNGEE come from the germline V gene. The chain's CDR3 is CASSAEATTIYF. The CDR3 coding sequence is TGTGCCAGCAGCGCGGAGGCAACCACCATATATTTT.

This rearrangement joins TRBV7-2 to TRBJ2-5, with a tentative D call TRBD2 (6 bases). There are 14 residues in the CDR3. V dropped 0 bases and J dropped 4 bases, with 9 bases sitting between them. Germline V lookup: CDR1 SGHTA, CDR2 FQGNSA. CDR3 in DNA: TGTGCCAGCAGCTTAGCGGGAGGCCTAGAGACCCAGTACTTC. Translation: CASSLAGGLETQYF.

The chain uses TRBV27 and TRBJ2-7; 8 nucleotides match TRBD1. Germline loops: CDR1 MNHEY, CDR2 SMNVEV (reference sequence). The CDR3 spans 14 residues. V shed 5 bases, J shed 5 bases, and the junction held 8 bases outside the gene matches. As DNA, the CDR3 is TGTGCCAGCAGTCCCGGACAGGGTGGTAACGAGCAGTACTTC. Protein: CASSPGQGGNEQYF.

The J gene is TRBJ1-5, the V gene TRBV5-8, with D hard to call. The V and J ends lost 2 bases and 4 bases respectively, with 13 bases between them. The germline V gene encodes CDR1 SGHTS and CDR2 YDEGEE. The CDR3 is 15 amino acids. CDR3 amino acids: CASSFDPFWNQPQHF. CDR3 DNA: TGTGCCAGCAGCTTCGACCCATTTTGGAATCAGCCCCAGCATTTT.

The rearrangement links TRBV9 to TRBJ2-1; D is perhaps TRBD1 (5 bases). The germline V gene has CDR1 SGDLS and CDR2 YYNGEE. The germline V and J ends were trimmed by 1 base and 7 bases, with 9 bases remaining between them. There are 13 residues in the CDR3. CDR3 nucleotide sequence: TGTGCCAGCAGCGTAAAAGCAGGGAATGAGCAGTTCTTC. It yields the protein CASSVKAGNEQFF.

V gene TRBV7-9 combines with J gene TRBJ2-3; D is possibly TRBD1 or TRBD2 (5 bases each). The germline V gene has CDR1 SEHNR and CDR2 FQNEAQ (reference sequence). V lost 2 bases to trimming and J lost 2 bases, with 14 bases between them. This CDR3 has 16 amino acids. DNA for the CDR3: TGTGCCAGCAGCTTACGGGGCCTCAGATCCACAGATACGCAGTATTTT. Translating gives CASSLRGLRSTDTQYF.

The chain has TRBV6-6 and TRBJ2-7; 7 nucleotides agree with TRBD1. Per the germline V gene, CDR1 is MNHNY and CDR2 is SVGAGI (reference sequence). This CDR3 comprises 13 residues. Germline trimming cut 2 bases from V and 7 bases from J; bases unmatched to any gene: 5. The CDR3 bases are TGTGCCAGCAGTTACCTACAGGGGTGGGAGCAGTACTTC. As protein: CASSYLQGWEQYF.

The chain combines TRBV5-4 with TRBJ1-3, with TRBD1 identical over 10 bases. After removal of 3 bases from V and 0 bases from J, the junction contained 3 bases not matched to a gene. Germline V gives CDR1 SGHNT, CDR2 YYREEE (reference sequence). CDR3 length equals 16 residues. DNA of the CDR3: TGTGCCAGCAGCTCCGGGACAGGGGCCTCTGGAAACACCATATATTTT. It yields the protein CASSSGTGASGNTIYF. The variable domain in full, with the rest retrieved from reference TRBV5-4 and TRBJ1-3, is ETGVTQSPTHLIKTRGQQVTLRCSSQSGHNTVSWYQQALGQGPQFIFQYYREEENGRGNFPPRFSGLQFPNYSSELNVNALELDDSALYLCASSSGTGASGNTIYFGEGSWLTVV.

The V call is TRBV10-1, the J call TRBJ2-4; weak D call: TRBD1 (6 bases). V lost 6 bases and J lost 0, with 15 bases in between. Germline CDR1 reads WNHNN; CDR2 reads SYGVQD (reference sequence). The CDR3 has 16 residues. The CDR3 spells CASSRTGSLAKNIQYF. Here the CDR3 DNA reads TGCGCCAGCAGCCGAACAGGGAGCTTAGCCAAAAACATTCAGTACTTC.

The chain carries TRBV7-6 and TRBJ2-3; TRBD2 matches at 8 bases. Trimming at V came to 5 bases and at J to 3 bases, leaving 13 bases not matched to a gene. Germline CDR1 SGHVS, CDR2 FNYEAQ. The CDR3 spans 17 residues. CDR3 protein: CASSIRPQRGGTDTQYF. For the CDR3, the DNA is TGTGCCAGCAGCATCAGGCCCCAACGGGGGGGGACAGATACGCAGTATTTT.